This note documents a single TCR beta chain sequence. Sequencing used immunoSEQ multiplex PCR; TCRdb keeps in-frame clones, though not all of them. In the table there are about 400,000 clones, under 90% of which are singletons. This record belongs to a study of blood T cell repertoires in COVID-19. Looking at the study overall: The origin of the acute and convalescent COVID-19 samples was the United States, Italy and Spain. T cells, B-cell-depleted T cells, or PBMCs supplied cDNA or gDNA.

The V gene lost 7 bases and the J gene lost 3 bases, with 21 bases spanning the gap. Germline V gene sequence: CDR1 WNHNN, CDR2 SYGVQD (reference sequence). The CDR3 has 16 residues. The V gene is TRBV10-1, the J gene TRBJ2-5; D is perhaps TRBD2 (6 bases). The clonotype comes from a woman between 25 and 40 years old who had recovered from COVID-19. The sample comprised PBMCs or T cells enriched from blood (not recorded which). The CDR3 coding sequence is TGCGCCAGCATGGGACCGACGGGACTTCCTGAAGAGACCCAGTACTTC. It codes for CASMGPTGLPEETQYF.